This TCR beta chain was captured by sequencing in a study of blood T cell repertoires in COVID-19. Across the study: Acute and convalescent COVID-19 samples came from the United States, Italy and Spain. Sources were T cells, B-cell-depleted T cells, or PBMCs; the material itself was cDNA or gDNA.

Study processing details: Reference gene primer amplification in the assay estimated nucleated cell counts. Assay: immunoSEQ multiplex PCR; the TCRdb copy retains only in-frame clones and omits some. V, J and clone size reflect that table, while D and trimming were determined from the DNA. The table has about 75,000 clones, approximately 80% seen once. The V and J ends lost 4 bases and 0 bases respectively, with 14 bases between them. This CDR3 has 15 amino acids. CDR1 SGDLS and CDR2 YYNGEE come from the germline V gene. This TCR was recovered from a woman in her fifties or sixties with acute or convalescent COVID-19. Sequencing used peripheral blood. The chain joins TRBV9 to TRBJ2-7, with D hard to call. DNA for the CDR3: TGTGCCAGCAGCCCCCGCGGAGAGAGCTCCTACGAGCAGTACTTC. Translated: CASSPRGESSYEQYF.